This T cell receptor beta chain was sequenced during a study of radiotherapy plus CTLA-4 blockade in lung cancer. Study summary: Objective responses occurred in around 18% of patients; about 32% had disease control.

Sequencing was performed with immunoSEQ multiplex PCR; in TCRdb, only in-frame clones are kept and a portion is missing. The sample shows 45,000 or so clones, 65% to 85% of them seen only once. This clone was observed a few times. Its antigen is not identified. Regarding the study as a whole: Reported findings show early blood T cell clone dynamics, with interferon-beta, best predicted response. Radiotherapy plus ipilimumab was followed by expansion in blood of tumor-derived TCR clones.

V lost 2 bases and J lost 2, with 14 bases in between. Looked up from germline, CDR1 is SGHRS and CDR2 is YFSETQ. The CDR3 extends over 16 amino acids. The starting material was peripheral blood, obtained from a patient treated with radiotherapy plus ipilimumab. The chain uses TRBV5-1 and TRBJ2-1; D is perhaps TRBD1 or TRBD2 (6 bases each). The sequence came from a human donor with non-small cell lung cancer who had stable disease on radiotherapy plus ipilimumab. The CDR3 is CASSFWGAVAYNEQFF. The CDR3 nucleotides are TGCGCCAGCAGCTTCTGGGGGGCAGTGGCCTACAATGAGCAGTTCTTC.